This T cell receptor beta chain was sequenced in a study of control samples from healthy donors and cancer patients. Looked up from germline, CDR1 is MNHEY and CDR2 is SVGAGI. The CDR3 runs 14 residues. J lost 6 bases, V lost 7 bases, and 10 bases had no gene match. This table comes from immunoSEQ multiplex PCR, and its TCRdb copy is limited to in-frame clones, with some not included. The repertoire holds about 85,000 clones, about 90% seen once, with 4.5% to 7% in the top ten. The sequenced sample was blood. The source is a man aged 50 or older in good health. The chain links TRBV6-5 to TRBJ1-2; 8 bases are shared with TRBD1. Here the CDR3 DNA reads TGTGCCAGCAAACCGGACAGGGACAAAGATGGCTACACCTTC. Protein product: CASKPDRDKDGYTF.